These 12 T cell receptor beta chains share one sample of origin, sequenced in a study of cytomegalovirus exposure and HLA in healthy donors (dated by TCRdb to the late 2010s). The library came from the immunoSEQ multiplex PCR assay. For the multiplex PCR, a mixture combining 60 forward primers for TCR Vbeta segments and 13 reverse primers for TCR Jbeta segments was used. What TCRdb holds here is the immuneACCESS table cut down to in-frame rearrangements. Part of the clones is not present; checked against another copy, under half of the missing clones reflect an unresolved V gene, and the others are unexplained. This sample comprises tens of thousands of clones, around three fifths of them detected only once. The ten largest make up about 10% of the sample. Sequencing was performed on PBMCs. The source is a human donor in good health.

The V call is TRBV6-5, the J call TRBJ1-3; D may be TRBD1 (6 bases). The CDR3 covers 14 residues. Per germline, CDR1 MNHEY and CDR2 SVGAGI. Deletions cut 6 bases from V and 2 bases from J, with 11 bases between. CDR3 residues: CASRQGSAGNTIYF. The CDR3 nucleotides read TGTGCCAGCAGACAGGGATCGGCTGGAAACACCATATATTTT.

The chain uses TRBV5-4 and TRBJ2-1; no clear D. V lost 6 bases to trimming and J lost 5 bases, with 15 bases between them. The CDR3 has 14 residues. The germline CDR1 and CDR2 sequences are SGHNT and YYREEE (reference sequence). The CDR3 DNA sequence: TGTGCCAGCACCACCCCAGGCCGTCACAATGAGCAGTTCTTC. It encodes CASTTPGRHNEQFF.

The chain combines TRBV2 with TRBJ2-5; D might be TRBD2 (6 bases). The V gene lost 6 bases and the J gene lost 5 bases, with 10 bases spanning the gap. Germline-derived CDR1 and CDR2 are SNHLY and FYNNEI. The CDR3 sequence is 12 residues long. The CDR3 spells CASSRTMETQYF. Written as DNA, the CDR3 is TGTGCCAGCAGCAGGACTATGGAGACCCAGTACTTC. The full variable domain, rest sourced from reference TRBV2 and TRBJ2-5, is EPEVTQTPSHQVTQMGQEVILRCVPISNHLYFYWYRQILGQKVEFLVSFYNNEISEKSEIFDDQFSVERPDGSNFTLKIRSTKLEDSAMYFCASSRTMETQYFGPGTRLLVL.

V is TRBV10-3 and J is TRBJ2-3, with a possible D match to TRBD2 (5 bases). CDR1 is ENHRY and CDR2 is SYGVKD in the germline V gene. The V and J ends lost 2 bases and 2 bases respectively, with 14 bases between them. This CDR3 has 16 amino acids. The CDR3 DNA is TGTGCCATCAGTGAGCCCGGGGTTGGACTCACAGATACGCAGTATTTT. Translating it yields CAISEPGVGLTDTQYF.

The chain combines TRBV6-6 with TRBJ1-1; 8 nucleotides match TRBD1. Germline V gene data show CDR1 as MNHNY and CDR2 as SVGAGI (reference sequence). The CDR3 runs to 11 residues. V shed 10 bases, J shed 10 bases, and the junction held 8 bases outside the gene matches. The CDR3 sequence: CATTKTGAAFF. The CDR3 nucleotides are TGTGCCACGACGAAGACAGGGGCAGCTTTCTTT.

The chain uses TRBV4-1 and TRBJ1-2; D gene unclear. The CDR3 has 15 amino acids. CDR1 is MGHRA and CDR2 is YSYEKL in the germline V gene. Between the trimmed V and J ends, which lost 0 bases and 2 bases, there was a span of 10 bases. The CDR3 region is CASSQDNSLNYGYTF. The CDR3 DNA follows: TGCGCCAGCAGCCAAGATAACAGCTTAAACTATGGCTACACCTTC.

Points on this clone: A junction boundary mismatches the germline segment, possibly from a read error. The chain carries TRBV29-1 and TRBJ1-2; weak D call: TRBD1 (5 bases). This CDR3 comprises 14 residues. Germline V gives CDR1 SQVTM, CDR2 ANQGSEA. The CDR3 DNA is TGCAGCGTTGATGAGGGGAGGGTTAGCTATGGCTACCCCTTC. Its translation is CSVDEGRVSYGYPF.

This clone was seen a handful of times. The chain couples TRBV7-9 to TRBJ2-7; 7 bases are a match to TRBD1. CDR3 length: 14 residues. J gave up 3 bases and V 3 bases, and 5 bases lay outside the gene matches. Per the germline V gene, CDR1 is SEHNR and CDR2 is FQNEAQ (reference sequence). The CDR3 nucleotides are TGTGCCAGCAGCTTGTTGGGACAGATCTACGAGCAGTACTTC. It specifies CASSLLGQIYEQYF.

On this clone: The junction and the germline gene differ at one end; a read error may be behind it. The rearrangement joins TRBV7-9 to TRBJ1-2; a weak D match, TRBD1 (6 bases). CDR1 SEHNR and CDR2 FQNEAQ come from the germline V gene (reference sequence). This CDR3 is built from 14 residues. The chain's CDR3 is CASSPGQPDYGYPF. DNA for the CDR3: TGTGCCAGCAGCCCAGGACAGCCCGACTATGGCTACCCCTTC. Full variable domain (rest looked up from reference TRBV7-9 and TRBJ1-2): DTGVSQNPRHKITKRGQNVTFRCDPISEHNRLYWYRQTLGQGPEFLTYFQNEAQLEKSRLLSDRFSAERPKGSFSTLEIQRTEQGDSAMYLCASSPGQPDYGYPFGSGTRLTVV.

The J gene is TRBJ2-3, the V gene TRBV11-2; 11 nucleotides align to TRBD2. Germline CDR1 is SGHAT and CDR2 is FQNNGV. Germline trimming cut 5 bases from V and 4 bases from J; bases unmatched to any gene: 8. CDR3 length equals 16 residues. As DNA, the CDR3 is TGTGCCAGCAGCGGGGATAGCGGGGGGGTGGCAGATACGCAGTATTTT. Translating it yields CASSGDSGGVADTQYF.

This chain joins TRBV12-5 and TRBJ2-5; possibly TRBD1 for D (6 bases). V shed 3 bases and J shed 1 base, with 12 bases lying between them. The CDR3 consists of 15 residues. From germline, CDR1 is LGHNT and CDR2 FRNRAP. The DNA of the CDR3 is TGTGCTAGTGGTTTCTTATCGACAGGCCAAGAGACCCAGTACTTC. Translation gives CASGFLSTGQETQYF.

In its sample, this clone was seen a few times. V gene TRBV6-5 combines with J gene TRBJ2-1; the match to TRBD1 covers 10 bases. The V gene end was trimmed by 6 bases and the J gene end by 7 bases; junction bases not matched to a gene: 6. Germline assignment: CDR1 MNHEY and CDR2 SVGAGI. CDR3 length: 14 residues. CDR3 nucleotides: TGTGCCAGCAGCGGGACAGGGGAATGGAATGAGCAGTTCTTC. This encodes CASSGTGEWNEQFF.